The 15 T cell receptor beta chains below all came from one sample that was sequenced in a study of molecular identifiers for immune sequencing clone quantification. TCRdb passed the PCR reads through MiXCR, listing each CDR3 protein once. Of 85,000 to 120,000 distinct CDR3 sequences in the sample, around 30% are singletons; the top ten hold about 9.1%. The sequencing sample was made of naive CD8+ T cells from blood, with Jurkat cell RNA spiked in. Subset noted: FACS-sorted CD8+CD4-CCR7+CD45RA+ naive T cells. These receptors originate from a human donor in good health. Some libraries in this study had Jurkat cell RNA spiked in.

The chain joins TRBV6-2 or TRBV6-3 to TRBJ2-3, with 7 bases identical to TRBD1. The CDR3 consists of 16 residues. With V trimmed by 6 bases and J by 7 bases, 16 bases remained unmatched. Germline loops: CDR1 MNHEY, CDR2 SVGEGT. CDR3 nucleotides: TGTGCCAGCAGGCCCCAGAAAGGACAGGCCTGGAATACGCAGTATTTT. Translation: CASRPQKGQAWNTQYF.

This clonotype was recorded a few times. CDR3 amino acids: CASSETGNNSPLHF. In DNA, the CDR3 is TGTGCCAGCAGTGAAACTGGGAATAATTCACCCCTCCACTTT. This rearrangement joins TRBV6-1 to TRBJ1-6; D is ambiguous. The CDR3 extends over 14 amino acids. The germline gives CDR1 MNHNS, CDR2 SASEGT. Between the trimmed V and J ends, which lost 2 bases and 5 bases, there was a span of 7 bases.

As concerns this clonotype: Since a much larger clone is just one base distant, this may be a read error. The chain couples TRBV28 to TRBJ1-1, with no clear D. Germline V gene sequence: CDR1 MDHEN, CDR2 SYDVKM. This CDR3 has 11 amino acids. Trimming removed 8 bases at V and 3 bases at J, with 7 bases between. The CDR3 region is CASGLYTEAFF. The CDR3 nucleotides are TGTGCCAGCGGGCTGTACACTGAAGCTTTCTTT.

There are a few counts of this clonotype. This rearrangement joins TRBV19 to TRBJ2-7; 11 nucleotides align to TRBD2. Looked up from germline, CDR1 is LNHDA and CDR2 is SQIVND (reference sequence). The ends lost 5 bases at V and 3 bases at J; junction bases unmatched: 3. The CDR3 consists of 14 residues. CDR3 sequence (DNA): TGTGCCAGTAGTGCTAGCGGGGGGTACTACGAGCAGTACTTC. This translates into CASSASGGYYEQYF.

This clonotype came up many times. The chain carries TRBV7-9 and TRBJ2-7; 11 bases line up with TRBD2. V shed 5 bases and J 2 bases; nucleotides not matched to a gene: 5. This CDR3 region has 15 residues. Germline CDR1 and CDR2: SEHNR and FQNEAQ (reference sequence). The CDR3 is CASSEGLADPYEQYF. CDR3 coding DNA: TGTGCCAGCAGCGAGGGACTAGCGGACCCCTACGAGCAGTACTTC.

This clonotype was picked up many times. CDR3 region: CASSPSDRYQPQHF. In DNA form, the CDR3 reads TGTGCCAGCAGCCCTTCGGACAGATATCAGCCCCAGCATTTT. The chain recombines TRBV7-9 with TRBJ1-5, with TRBD1 as a possible D gene (6 bases). This CDR3 is built from 14 residues. V was pared by 5 bases and J by 5 bases, with 13 bases between. The germline gives CDR1 SEHNR, CDR2 FQNEAQ (reference sequence).

J is TRBJ2-7 and V is TRBV23-1; D is undetermined. TRBV23-1 is recorded as an ORF, its role being uncertain. Trimming shortened V by 1 base and J by 0 bases, and 7 bases separated the two germline ends. This CDR3 spans 14 amino acids. CDR3 residues: CASSQCPDSYEQYF. The CDR3 DNA follows: TGCGCCAGCAGTCAATGTCCGGACTCCTACGAGCAGTACTTC.

Comment on this clonotype: This may arise from a read error, as a much more abundant clone is one base away. The J gene is TRBJ2-5, the V gene TRBV5-6; D remains ambiguous. CDR1 is SGHDT, CDR2 YYEEEE, per germline. CDR3 length: 13 amino acids. The CDR3 region has the DNA TGTGCCAGCAGCTTGGGATTACAAGAGACCCAGAACTTC. It codes for CASSLGLQETQNF.

This sequence joins TRBV7-9 and TRBJ1-1, with TRBD1 identical over 10 bases. Trimming cost V 5 bases and J 5 bases; bases outside gene matches: 8. Germline V gives CDR1 SEHNR, CDR2 FQNEAQ (reference sequence). The CDR3 consists of 15 residues. CDR3 coding DNA: TGTGCCAGCAGCCCCCGGGACAGGGGAGGTACTGAAGCTTTCTTT. Protein: CASSPRDRGGTEAFF.

About this clonotype itself: With a much larger clone just one base away, this may be a read error. The chain employs TRBV7-6 and TRBJ2-3; the match to TRBD1 covers 8 bases. The length of the CDR3 is 15 residues. Germline V gene data show CDR1 as SGHVS and CDR2 as FNYEAQ. J gave up 4 bases and V 1 base, and 4 bases lay outside the gene matches. The CDR3 nucleotides are TGTGCCAGCAGCTTAGTGGTGGGACAGGCAGATACGCAGTATTTT. Translated, it gives CASSLVVGQADTQYF.

This sequence joins TRBV19 and TRBJ1-1; 7 bases are shared with TRBD1. The germline gives CDR1 LNHDA, CDR2 SQIVND (reference sequence). Trimming cost V 10 bases and J 6 bases; bases outside gene matches: 8. The CDR3 sequence is 12 residues long. The CDR3 reads CATRQGWAEAFF. CDR3 coding DNA: TGTGCCACCCGACAGGGTTGGGCTGAAGCTTTCTTT.

This clonotype was seen a few times. At one boundary the junction diverges from the germline segment, which might be a read error. The V call is TRBV28, the J call TRBJ2-3, with 15 bases fitting TRBD2. This CDR3 is 17 amino acids long. Germline CDR1 reads MDHEN; CDR2 reads SYDVKM. In DNA, the CDR3 is TGTGCCAGCAGTTTAGGACTAGCGGGAGGGCCTGCAGATACACAGTATTTT. It codes for CASSLGLAGGPADTQYF.

Notes on this clonotype: Germline is not matched at one junction end, which may reflect a read error. CDR3 amino acids: CSALGQGNAPHPF. CDR3 DNA: TGCAGTGCCCTAGGGCAGGGGAATGCACCCCACCCCTTT. The chain couples TRBV20-1 to TRBJ1-6, with D possibly TRBD1 on 6 matching bases. Germline CDR1 and CDR2: DFQATT and SNEGSKA (reference sequence). The CDR3 runs to 13 residues.

The chain employs TRBV28 and TRBJ1-1, with D possibly TRBD1 on 6 matching bases. V shed 3 bases and J shed 6 bases, with 11 bases lying between them. Germline V gene lookup returns CDR1 MDHEN and CDR2 SYDVKM. The CDR3 extends over 13 amino acids. CDR3: CASSFGGSAEAFF. In DNA form, the CDR3 reads TGTGCCAGCAGTTTCGGGGGCAGCGCTGAAGCTTTCTTT.

Comments on this clonotype: One junction end disagrees with the germline gene, perhaps due to a read error. This sequence joins TRBV20-1 and TRBJ2-2; TRBD1 or TRBD2 may be the D gene (5 bases each). Germline V gives CDR1 DFQATT, CDR2 SNEGSKA (reference sequence). This CDR3 has 14 amino acids. CDR3 in DNA: TGCAGTGCTAGACGGGACGCGAACACCGGGGAGCTGTGTTTT. Translated, it gives CSARRDANTGELCF.